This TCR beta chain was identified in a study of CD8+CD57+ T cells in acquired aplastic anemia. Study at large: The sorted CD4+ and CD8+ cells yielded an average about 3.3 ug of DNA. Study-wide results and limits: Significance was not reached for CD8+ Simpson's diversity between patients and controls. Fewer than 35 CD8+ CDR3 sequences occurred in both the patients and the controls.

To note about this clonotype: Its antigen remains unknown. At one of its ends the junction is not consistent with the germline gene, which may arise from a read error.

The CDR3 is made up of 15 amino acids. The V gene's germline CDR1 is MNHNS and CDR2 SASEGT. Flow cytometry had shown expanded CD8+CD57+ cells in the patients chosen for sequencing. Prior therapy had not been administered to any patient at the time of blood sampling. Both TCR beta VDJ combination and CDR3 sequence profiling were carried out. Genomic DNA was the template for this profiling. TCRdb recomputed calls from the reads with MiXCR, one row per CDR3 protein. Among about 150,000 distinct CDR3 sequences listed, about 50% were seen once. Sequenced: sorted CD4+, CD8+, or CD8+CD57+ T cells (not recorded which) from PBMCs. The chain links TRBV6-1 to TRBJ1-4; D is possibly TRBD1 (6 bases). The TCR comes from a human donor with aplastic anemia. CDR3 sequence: CASSPGDATNEKLYF. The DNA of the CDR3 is TGTGCCAGCAGCCCAGGGGATGCAACTAATGAAAAACTGTATTTT.